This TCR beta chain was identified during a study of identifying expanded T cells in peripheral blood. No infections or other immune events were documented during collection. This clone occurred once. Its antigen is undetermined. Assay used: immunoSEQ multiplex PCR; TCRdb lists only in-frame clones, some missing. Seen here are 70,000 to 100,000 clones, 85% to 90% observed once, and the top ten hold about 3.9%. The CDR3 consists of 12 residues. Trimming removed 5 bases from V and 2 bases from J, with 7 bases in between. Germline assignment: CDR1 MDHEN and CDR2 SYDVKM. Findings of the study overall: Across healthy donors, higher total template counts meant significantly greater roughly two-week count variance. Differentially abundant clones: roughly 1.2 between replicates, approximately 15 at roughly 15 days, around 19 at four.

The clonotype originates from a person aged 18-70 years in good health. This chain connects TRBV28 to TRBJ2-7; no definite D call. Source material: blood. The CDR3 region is CASSLLPYEQYF. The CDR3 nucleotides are TGTGCCAGCAGTCTCTTGCCCTACGAGCAGTACTTC.